This T cell receptor beta chain was recorded in a study of identical twins. This clonotype was detected a few times. Antigen specificity is unknown. Study results and limitations: Researchers caution that invariant MAIT and iNKT cells could partly confound zero-insertion analyses.

CDR3 length equals 15 residues. Losses at the gene ends were 6 bases for V and 5 bases for J; bases not matched to a gene: 12. TCRdb re-derived calls from the 5' RACE reads in MiXCR, one entry per CDR3 protein. The sample lists about 340,000 distinct CDR3 sequences; 12% were seen once. This sample was shared with a second study, whose subject was yellow fever vaccine responses in identical twins.

Sequenced: CD8+ T cells sorted from blood. The source is a woman aged 18-35 years in good health. This chain uses TRBV12-3 or TRBV12-4 with TRBJ1-1; 7 positions match TRBD1. In DNA form, the CDR3 reads TGTGCCAGCAGATACCAAGGTAGGGGGCGTACTGAAGCTTTCTTT. Protein: CASRYQGRGRTEAFF.